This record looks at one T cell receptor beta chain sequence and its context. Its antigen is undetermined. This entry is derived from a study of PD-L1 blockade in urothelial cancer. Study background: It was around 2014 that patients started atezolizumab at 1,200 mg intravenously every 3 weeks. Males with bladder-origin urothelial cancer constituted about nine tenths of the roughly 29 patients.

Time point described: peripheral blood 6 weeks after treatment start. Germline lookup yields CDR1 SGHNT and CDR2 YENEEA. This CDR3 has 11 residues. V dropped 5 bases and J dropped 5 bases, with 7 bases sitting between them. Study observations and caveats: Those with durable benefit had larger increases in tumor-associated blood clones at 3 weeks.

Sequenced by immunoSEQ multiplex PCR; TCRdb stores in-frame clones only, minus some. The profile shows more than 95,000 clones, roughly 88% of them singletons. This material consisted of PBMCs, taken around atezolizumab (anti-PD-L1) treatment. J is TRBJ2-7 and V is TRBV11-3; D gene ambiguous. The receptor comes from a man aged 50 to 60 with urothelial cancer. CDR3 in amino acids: CASSASHEQYF. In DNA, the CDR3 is TGTGCCAGCAGCGCGTCGCACGAGCAGTACTTC.